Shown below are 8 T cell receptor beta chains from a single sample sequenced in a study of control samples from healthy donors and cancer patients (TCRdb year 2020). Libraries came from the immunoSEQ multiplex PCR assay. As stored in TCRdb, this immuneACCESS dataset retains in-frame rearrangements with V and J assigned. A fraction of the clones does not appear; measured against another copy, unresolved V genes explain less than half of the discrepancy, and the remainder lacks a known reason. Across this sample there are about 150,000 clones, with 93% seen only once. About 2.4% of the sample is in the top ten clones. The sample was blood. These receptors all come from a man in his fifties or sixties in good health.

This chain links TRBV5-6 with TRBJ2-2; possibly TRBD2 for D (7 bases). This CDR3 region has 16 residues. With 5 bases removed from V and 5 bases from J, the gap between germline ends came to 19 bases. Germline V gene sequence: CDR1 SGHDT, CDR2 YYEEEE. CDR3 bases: TGTGCCAGCAGTCTAGGTCCACAGGGAGGGACCGGGGAGCTGTTTTTT. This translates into CASSLGPQGGTGELFF.

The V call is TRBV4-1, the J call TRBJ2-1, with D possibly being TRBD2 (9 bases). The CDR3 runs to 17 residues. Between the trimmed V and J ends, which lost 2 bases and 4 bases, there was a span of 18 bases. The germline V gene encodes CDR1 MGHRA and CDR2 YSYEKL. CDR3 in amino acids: CASSQQGASGAYNEQFF. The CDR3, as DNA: TGCGCCAGCAGCCAACAGGGGGCTAGCGGGGCTTACAATGAGCAGTTCTTC.

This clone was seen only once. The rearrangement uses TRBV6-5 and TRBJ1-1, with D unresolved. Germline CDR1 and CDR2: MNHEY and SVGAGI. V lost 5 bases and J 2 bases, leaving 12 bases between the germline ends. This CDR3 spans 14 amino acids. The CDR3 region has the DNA TGTGCCAGCAGTCCGGGCCTTGTTAACACTGAAGCTTTCTTT. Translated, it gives CASSPGLVNTEAFF.

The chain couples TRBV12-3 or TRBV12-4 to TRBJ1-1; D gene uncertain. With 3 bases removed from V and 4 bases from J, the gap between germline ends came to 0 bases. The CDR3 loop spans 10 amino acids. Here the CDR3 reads CASSFTEAFF. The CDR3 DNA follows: TGTGCCAGCAGTTTCACTGAAGCTTTCTTT.

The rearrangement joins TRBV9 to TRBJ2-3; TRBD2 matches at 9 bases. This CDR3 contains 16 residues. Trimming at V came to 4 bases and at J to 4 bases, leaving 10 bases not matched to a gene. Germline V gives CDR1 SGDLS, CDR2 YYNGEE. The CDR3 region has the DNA TGTGCCAGCAGCTCGTGGGCGGGAGGGGTCGCAGATACGCAGTATTTT. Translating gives CASSSWAGGVADTQYF.

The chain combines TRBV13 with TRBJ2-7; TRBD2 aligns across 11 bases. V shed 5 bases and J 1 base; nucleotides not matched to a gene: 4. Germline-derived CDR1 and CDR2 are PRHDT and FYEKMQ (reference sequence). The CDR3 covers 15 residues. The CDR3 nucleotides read TGTGCCAGCAGCGTTAGCGGGAGGGAATCCTACGAGCAGTACTTC. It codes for CASSVSGRESYEQYF.

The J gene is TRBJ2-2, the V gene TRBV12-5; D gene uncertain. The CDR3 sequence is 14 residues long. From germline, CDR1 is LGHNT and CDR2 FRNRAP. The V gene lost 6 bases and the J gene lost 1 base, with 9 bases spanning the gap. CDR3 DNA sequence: TGTGCTAGTGGCAACCCACAGAACACCGGGGAGCTGTTTTTT. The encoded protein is CASGNPQNTGELFF.

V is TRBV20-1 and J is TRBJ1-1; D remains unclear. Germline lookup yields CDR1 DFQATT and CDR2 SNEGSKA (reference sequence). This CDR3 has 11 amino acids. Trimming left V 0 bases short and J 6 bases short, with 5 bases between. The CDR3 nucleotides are TGCAGTGCTAGAGAATGGCCTGAAGCTTTCTTT. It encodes CSAREWPEAFF.